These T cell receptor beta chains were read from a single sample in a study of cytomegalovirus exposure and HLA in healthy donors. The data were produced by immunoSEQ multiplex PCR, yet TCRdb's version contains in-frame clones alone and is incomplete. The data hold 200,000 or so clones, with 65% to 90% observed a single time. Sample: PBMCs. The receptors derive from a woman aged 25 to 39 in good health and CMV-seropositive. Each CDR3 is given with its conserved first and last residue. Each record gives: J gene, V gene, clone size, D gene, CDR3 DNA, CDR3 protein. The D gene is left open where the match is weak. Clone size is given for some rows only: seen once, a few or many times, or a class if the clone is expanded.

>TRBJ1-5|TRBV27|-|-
TGTGCCAGCAGTTTAGGCAGTTATCAGCCCCAGCATTTT
CASSLGSYQPQHF
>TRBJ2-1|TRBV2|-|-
TGTGCCAGCATACGGGATACAGTGAATGAGCAGTTCTTC
CASIRDTVNEQFF
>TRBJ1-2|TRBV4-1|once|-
TGCGCCAGCAGCCAAGACCGGGGAAGGGCAGTTGGCTACACCTTC
CASSQDRGRAVGYTF
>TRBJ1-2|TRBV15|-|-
TGTGCCACCAGCAGAGACATTCAGAACAGGGATGGCTACACCTTC
CATSRDIQNRDGYTF
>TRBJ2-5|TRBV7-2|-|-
TGTGCCAGCAGTCCACAGGGCGGGGAGACCCAGTACTTC
CASSPQGGETQYF
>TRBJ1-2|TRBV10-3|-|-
TGTGCCATCAGTGAAGACAGCTACTATGGCTACACCTTC
CAISEDSYYGYTF
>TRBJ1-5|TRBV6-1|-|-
TGTGCCAGCAGTGGGCCGGGCAGGACATATAGCAATCAGCCCCAGCATTTT
CASSGPGRTYSNQPQHF
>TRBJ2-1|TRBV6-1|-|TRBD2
TGTGCCAGCACCCAAGGCGGGGGCTCCTACAATGAGCAGTTCTTC
CASTQGGGSYNEQFF
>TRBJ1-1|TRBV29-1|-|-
TGCAGCGGGTCGGGACACCCGAACACTGAAGCTTTCTTT
CSGSGHPNTEAFF
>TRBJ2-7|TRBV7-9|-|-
TGTGCCAGCAGCTGGTCAACTCTAGGTCCCCAGGAGCAGTACTTC
CASSWSTLGPQEQYF
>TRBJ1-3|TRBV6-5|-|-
TGTGCCACCATACCCCATGGCGGAAACACCATATATTTT
CATIPHGGNTIYF
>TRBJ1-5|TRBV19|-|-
TGTGCCAGTAGTCAAACACCTTCCTATCAGCCCCAGCATTTT
CASSQTPSYQPQHF
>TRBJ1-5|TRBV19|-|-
TGTGCCAGTAGTACCGGCGGGGGGGGATATCAGCCCCAGCATTTT
CASSTGGGGYQPQHF
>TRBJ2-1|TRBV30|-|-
TGTGCCTGGAGTGTACTGGAGGGCTCCTACAATGAGCAGTTCTTC
CAWSVLEGSYNEQFF
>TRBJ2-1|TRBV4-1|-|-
TGCGCCAGCAGCCAAGTCTCCCGACAGGCCTACAATGAGCAGTTCTTC
CASSQVSRQAYNEQFF
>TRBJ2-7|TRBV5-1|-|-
TGCGCCAGCAGCCCTTTTGGAGGGTCTGAGCAGTACTTC
CASSPFGGSEQYF
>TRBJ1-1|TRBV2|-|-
TGTGCCAGCAGTGAAAATGGGCGCCAGAACACTGAAGCTTTCTTT
CASSENGRQNTEAFF
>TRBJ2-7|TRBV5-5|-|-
TGTGCCAGCAGACGAATTAGTCAGGGCGAGCAGTACTTC
CASRRISQGEQYF
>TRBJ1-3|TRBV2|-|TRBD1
TGTGCCAGCAGTCCCGACAGGGGGAGAGGAAACACCATATATTTT
CASSPDRGRGNTIYF
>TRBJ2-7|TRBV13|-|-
TGTGCCAGCAGCTTAGTGGTGGCAGGGGTTCGCTACGAGCAGTACTTC
CASSLVVAGVRYEQYF
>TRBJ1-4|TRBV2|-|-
TGTGCCAGCATTTTAAATGAAAAACTGTTTTTT
CASILNEKLFF
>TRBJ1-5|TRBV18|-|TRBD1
TGTGCCAGCTCACCGACCGGGACAGACAATCAGCCCCAGCATTTT
CASSPTGTDNQPQHF
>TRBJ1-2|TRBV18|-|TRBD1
TGTGCCAGCTCATCTGACAGGGGTGCTGGCTACACCTTC
CASSSDRGAGYTF
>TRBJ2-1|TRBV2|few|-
TGTGCCAGCAGTGAAGCGGCCTCGCTAGGTACGGGGCAGTTCTTC
CASSEAASLGTGQFF
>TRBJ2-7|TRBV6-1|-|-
TGTGCCAGCAGGCCCCAGGGGCAGAATACCGAGCAGTACTTC
CASRPQGQNTEQYF
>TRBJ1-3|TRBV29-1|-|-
TGCAGCGTTGGAACAGGTTCGGGAAACACCATATATTTT
CSVGTGSGNTIYF
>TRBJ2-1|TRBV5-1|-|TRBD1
TGCGCCAGCAGCTCACAGGGGGCTATAGCCAATGAGCAGTTCTTC
CASSSQGAIANEQFF
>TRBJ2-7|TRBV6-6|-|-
TGTGCCAGCAGTTACCCCGCTAAATTCGCCGAGCAGTACTTC
CASSYPAKFAEQYF
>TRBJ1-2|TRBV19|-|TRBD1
TGTGCCAGCTTGGACAGGAGAGATGGCTACACCTTC
CASLDRRDGYTF
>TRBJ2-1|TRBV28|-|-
TGTGCCAGCAGGAGGGCTTGGGGGCGCCGAGGCCTTGAGCAGTTCTTC
CASRRAWGRRGLEQFF
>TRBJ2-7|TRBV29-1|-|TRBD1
TGCAGCGTTGAAATTGGGACAGGGAAGTACGAGCAGTACTTC
CSVEIGTGKYEQYF
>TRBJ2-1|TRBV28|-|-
TGTGCCAGCAGTTTCCCCATCCTAGGGGTGGGTCTTACAAATGAGCAGTTCTTC
CASSFPILGVGLTNEQFF
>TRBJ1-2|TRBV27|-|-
TGTGCCAGCAGTTTATCGAGGAGTGGGAGGGGAAGGGACTATGGCTACACCTTC
CASSLSRSGRGRDYGYTF
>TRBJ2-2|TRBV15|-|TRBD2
TGTGCCACCAGCAGAGATGCGGCTAGCGGGACTAGGGAGCTGTTTTTT
CATSRDAASGTRELFF
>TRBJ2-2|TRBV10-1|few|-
TGCGCCAGCAGTGCCGGAGGATGGGCCGGGGAGCTGTTTTTT
CASSAGGWAGELFF
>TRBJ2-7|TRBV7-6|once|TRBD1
TGTGCCAGCAGCCGGGACAGGGGGCCAGGAGAGCAGTACTTC
CASSRDRGPGEQYF
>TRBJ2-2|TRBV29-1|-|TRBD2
TGCAGCGTTGTAGCGGGAAACACCGGGGAGCTGTTTTTT
CSVVAGNTGELFF